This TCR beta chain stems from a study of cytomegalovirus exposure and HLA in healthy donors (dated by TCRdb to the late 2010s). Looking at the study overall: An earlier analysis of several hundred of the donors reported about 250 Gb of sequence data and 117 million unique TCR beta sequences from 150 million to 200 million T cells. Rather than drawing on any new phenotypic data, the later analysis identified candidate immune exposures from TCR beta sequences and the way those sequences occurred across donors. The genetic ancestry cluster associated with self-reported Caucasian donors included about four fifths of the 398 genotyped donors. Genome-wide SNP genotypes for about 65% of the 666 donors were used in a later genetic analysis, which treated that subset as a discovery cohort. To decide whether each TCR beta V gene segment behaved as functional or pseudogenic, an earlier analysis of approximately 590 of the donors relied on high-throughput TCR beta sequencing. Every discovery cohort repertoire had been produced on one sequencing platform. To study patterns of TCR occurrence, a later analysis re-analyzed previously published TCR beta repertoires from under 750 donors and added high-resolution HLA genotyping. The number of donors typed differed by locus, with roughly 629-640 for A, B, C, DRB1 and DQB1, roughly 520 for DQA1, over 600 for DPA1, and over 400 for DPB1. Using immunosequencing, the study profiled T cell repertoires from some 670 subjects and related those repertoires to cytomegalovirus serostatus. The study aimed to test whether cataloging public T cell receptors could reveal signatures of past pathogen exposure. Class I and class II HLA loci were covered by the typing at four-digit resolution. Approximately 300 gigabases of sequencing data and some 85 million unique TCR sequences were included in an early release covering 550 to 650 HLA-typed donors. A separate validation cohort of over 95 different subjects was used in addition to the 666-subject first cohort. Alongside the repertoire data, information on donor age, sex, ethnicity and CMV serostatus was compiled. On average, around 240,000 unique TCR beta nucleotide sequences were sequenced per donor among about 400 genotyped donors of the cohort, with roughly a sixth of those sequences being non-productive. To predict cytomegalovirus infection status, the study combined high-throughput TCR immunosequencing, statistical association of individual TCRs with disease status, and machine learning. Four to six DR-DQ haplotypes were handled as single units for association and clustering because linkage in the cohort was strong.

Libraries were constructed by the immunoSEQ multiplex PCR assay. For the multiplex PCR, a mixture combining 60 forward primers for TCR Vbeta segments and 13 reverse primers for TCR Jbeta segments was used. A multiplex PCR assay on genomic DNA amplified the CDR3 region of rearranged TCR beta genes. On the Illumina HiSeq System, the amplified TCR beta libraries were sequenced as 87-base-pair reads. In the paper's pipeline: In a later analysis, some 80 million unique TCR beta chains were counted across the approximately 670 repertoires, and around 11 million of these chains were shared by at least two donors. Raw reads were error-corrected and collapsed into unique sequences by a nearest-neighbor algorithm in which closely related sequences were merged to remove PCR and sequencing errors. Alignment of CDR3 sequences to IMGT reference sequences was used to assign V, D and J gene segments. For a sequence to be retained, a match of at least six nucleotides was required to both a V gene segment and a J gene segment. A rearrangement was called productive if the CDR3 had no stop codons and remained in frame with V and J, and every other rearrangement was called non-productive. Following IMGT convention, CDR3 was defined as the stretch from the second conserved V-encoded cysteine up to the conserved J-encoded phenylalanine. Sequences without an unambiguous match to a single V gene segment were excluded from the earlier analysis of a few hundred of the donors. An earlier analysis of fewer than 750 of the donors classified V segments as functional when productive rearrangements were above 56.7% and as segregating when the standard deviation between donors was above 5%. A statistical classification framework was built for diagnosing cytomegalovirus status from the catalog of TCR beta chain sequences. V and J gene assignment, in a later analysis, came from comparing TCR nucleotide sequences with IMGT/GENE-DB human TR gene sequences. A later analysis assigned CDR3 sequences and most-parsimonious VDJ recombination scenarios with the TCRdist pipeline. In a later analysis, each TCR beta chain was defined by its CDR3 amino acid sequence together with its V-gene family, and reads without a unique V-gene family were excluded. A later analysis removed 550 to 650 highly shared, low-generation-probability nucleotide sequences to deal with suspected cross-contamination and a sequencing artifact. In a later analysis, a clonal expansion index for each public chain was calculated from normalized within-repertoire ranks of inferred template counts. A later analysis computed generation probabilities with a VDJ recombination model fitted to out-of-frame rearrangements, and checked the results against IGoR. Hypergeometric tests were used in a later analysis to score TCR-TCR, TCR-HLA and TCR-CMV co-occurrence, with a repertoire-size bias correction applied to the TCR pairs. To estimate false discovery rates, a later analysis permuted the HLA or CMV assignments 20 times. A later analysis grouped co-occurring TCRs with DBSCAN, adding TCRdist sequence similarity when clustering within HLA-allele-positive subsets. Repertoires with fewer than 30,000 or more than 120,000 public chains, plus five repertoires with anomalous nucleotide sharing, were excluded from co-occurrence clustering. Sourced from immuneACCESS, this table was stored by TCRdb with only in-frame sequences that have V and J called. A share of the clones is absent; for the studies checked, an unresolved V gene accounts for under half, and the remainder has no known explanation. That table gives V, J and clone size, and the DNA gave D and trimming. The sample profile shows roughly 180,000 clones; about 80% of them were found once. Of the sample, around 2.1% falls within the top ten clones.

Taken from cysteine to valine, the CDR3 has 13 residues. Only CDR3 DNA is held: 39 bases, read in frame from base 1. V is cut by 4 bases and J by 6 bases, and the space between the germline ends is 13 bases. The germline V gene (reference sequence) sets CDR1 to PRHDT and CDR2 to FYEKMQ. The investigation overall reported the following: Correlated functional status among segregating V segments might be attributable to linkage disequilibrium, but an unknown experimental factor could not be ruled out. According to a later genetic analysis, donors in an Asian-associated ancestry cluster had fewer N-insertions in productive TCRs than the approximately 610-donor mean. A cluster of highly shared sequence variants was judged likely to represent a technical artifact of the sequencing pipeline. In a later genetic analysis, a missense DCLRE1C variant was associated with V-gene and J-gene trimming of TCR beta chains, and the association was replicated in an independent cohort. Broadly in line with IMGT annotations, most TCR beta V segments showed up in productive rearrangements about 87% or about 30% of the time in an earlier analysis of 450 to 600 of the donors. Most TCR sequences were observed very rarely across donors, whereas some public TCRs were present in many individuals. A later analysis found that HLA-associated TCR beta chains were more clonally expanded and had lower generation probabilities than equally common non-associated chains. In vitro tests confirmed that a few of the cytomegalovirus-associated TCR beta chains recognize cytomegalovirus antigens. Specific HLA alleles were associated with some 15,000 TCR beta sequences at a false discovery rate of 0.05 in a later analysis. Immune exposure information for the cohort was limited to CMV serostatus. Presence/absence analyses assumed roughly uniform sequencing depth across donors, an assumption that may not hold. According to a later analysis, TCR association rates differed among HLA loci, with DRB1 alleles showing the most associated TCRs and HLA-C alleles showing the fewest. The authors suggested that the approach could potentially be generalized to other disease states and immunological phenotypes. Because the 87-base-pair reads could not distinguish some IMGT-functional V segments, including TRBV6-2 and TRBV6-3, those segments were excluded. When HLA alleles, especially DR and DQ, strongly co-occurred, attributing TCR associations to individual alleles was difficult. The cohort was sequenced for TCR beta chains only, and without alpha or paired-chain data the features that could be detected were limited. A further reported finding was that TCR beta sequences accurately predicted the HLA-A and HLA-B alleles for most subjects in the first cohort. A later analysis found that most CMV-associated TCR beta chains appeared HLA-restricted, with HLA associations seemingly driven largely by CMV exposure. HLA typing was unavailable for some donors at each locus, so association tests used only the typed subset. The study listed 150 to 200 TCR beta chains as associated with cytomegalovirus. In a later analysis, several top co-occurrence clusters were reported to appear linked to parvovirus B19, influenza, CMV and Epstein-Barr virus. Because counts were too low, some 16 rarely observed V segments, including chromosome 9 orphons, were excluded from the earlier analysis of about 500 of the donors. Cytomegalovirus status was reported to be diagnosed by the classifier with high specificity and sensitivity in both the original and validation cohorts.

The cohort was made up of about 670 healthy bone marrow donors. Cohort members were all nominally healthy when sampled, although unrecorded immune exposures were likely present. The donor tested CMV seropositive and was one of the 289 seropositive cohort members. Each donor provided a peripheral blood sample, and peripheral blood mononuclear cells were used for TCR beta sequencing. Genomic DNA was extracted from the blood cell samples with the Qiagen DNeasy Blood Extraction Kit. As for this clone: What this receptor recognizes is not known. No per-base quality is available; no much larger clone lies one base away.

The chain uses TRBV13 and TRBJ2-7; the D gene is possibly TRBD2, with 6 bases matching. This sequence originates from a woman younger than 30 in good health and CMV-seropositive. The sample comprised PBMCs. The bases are TGTGCCAGCAGCTCGCAGCTGGAGGGCGAGCAGTACGTC. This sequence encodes CASSSQLEGEQYV.